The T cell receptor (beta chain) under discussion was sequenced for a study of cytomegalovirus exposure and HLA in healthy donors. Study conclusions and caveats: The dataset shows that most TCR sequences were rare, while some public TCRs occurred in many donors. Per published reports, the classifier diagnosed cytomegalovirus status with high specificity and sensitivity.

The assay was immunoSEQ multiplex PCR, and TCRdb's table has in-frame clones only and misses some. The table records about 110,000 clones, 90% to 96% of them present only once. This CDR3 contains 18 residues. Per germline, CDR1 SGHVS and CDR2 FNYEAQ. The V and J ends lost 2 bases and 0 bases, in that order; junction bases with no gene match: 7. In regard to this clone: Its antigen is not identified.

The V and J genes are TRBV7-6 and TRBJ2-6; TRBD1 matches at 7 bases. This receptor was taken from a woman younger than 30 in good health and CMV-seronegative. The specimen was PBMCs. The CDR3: CASSLLLGQPSGANVLTF. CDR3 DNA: TGTGCCAGCAGCTTATTGTTGGGACAGCCCTCTGGGGCCAACGTCCTGACTTTC.